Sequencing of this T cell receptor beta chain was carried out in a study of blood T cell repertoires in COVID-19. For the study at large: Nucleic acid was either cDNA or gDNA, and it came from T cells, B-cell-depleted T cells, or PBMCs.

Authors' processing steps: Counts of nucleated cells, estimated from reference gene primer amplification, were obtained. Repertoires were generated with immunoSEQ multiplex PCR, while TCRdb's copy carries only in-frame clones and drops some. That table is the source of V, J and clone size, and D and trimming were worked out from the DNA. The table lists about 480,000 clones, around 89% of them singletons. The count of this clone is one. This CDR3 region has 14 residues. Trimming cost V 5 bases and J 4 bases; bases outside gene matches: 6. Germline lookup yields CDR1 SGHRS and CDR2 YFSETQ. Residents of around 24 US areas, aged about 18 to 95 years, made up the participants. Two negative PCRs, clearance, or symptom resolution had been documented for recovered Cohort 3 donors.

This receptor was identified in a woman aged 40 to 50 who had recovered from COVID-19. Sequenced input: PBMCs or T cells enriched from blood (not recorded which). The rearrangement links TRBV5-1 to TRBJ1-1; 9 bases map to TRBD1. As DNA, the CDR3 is TGCGCCAGCAGGGGACAGGGAATGAGCACTGAAGCTTTCTTT. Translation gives CASRGQGMSTEAFF.